One and the same sample provided the 24 T cell receptor beta chains below, sequenced in a study of blood T cell repertoires in COVID-19. Method: immunoSEQ multiplex PCR; TCRdb's copy keeps in-frame clones and lacks some. The sample contains 81,000 or so clones, around 91% of which appear only once. The source material was peripheral blood. These receptors were collected from a man aged 70-80 years with active or convalescent COVID-19.

The chain couples TRBV10-3 to TRBJ1-1; D is perhaps TRBD1 (5 bases). There are 15 residues in the CDR3. Trimming left V 0 bases short and J 1 base short, with 9 bases between. Germline CDR1 and CDR2: ENHRY and SYGVKD. The CDR3 DNA follows: TGTGCCATCAGTGAGTCGCCAGGGAAGAACACTGAAGCTTTCTTT. Its protein product is CAISESPGKNTEAFF.

CDR3 sequence: CASSLGGNYGYTF. CDR3 DNA: TGTGCCAGCAGCCTCGGGGGTAACTATGGCTACACCTTC. This chain connects TRBV27 to TRBJ1-2; D possibly corresponds to TRBD1 (5 bases). V lost 6 bases and J lost 1, with 9 bases in between. This CDR3 has 13 amino acids. CDR1 MNHEY and CDR2 SMNVEV come from the germline V gene (reference sequence).

The chain carries TRBV6-4 and TRBJ1-1; 7 positions match TRBD1. Germline assignment: CDR1 MRHNA and CDR2 SNTAGT. This CDR3 is built from 14 residues. V dropped 6 bases and J dropped 1; count of bases not matched to a gene: 5. CDR3 protein: CASSSGTANTEAFF. The CDR3 bases are TGTGCCAGCAGCTCCGGGACAGCGAACACTGAAGCTTTCTTT.

V usage is TRBV9 and J usage is TRBJ1-6; D unresolved. Trimming cost V 2 bases and J 5 bases, with 11 bases left between them. Germline V gene lookup returns CDR1 SGDLS and CDR2 YYNGEE. The CDR3 consists of 15 residues. Here the CDR3 reads CASSVMGGNNSPLHF. The CDR3, as DNA: TGTGCCAGCAGCGTTATGGGAGGGAATAATTCACCCCTCCACTTT.

The chain couples TRBV20-1 to TRBJ2-7; no definite D call. Germline loops: CDR1 DFQATT, CDR2 SNEGSKA (reference sequence). V was trimmed by 3 bases and J by 2 bases, leaving 8 bases between them. The CDR3 extends over 12 amino acids. CDR3 sequence: CSASTETYEQYF. Written as DNA, the CDR3 is TGCAGTGCTAGTACAGAAACCTACGAGCAGTACTTC.

This clone was seen a few times. J is TRBJ1-1 and V is TRBV4-1; weak D call: TRBD1 (5 bases). CDR1 is MGHRA, CDR2 YSYEKL, per germline. The length of the CDR3 is 14 residues. The V gene lost 3 bases and the J gene lost 4 bases, with 12 bases spanning the gap. The CDR3 DNA reads TGCGCCAGCAGCCACGGATCTAGGGGCACTGAAGCTTTCTTT. As protein: CASSHGSRGTEAFF.

V usage is TRBV24-1 and J usage is TRBJ1-3; 9 bases agree with TRBD1. Germline values: CDR1 KGHDR, CDR2 SFDVKD. With 6 bases clipped from V and 5 bases from J, the junction kept 4 bases outside the gene matches. The CDR3 sequence is 14 residues long. CDR3 protein: CATSRDRERNTIYF. For the CDR3, the DNA is TGTGCCACCAGTCGGGACAGGGAAAGAAACACCATATATTTT.

V is TRBV2 and J is TRBJ1-3, with 7 bases matching TRBD1. This CDR3 is 14 amino acids long. The germline V gene encodes CDR1 SNHLY and CDR2 FYNNEI. With 7 bases clipped from V and 3 bases from J, the junction kept 6 bases outside the gene matches. The CDR3 nucleotides read TGTGCCAGCATGCCGACAGGGCTTGGAAACACCATATATTTT. Protein sequence: CASMPTGLGNTIYF.

This CDR3 reads CASSSRWDRGGHTQYF. CDR3 coding DNA: TGTGCCAGCAGCTCCCGCTGGGACAGGGGGGGGCATACGCAGTATTTT. The chain carries TRBV7-2 and TRBJ2-3, with TRBD1 matching over 11 bases. After removal of 4 bases from V and 7 bases from J, the junction contained 10 bases not matched to a gene. Germline V gene data show CDR1 as SGHTA and CDR2 as FQGNSA. CDR3 size: 16 residues.

This clone was seen more than once but under ten times. V usage is TRBV5-5 and J usage is TRBJ1-1; 7 bases are a match to TRBD1. Per germline, CDR1 SGHKS and CDR2 YYEKEE (reference sequence). J was trimmed by 11 bases and V by 4 bases; bases with no gene match: 14. The CDR3 length is 14 residues. Here the CDR3 DNA reads TGTGCCAGCAGCCTCGTGGGGCAGGGGGTAGGGGCTTTCTTT. Translating it yields CASSLVGQGVGAFF.

The J gene is TRBJ2-1, the V gene TRBV9; 8 nucleotides align to TRBD2. Losses at the gene ends were 3 bases for V and 0 bases for J; bases not matched to a gene: 2. CDR1 and CDR2 (germline): SGDLS, YYNGEE. The CDR3 totals 15 residues. The CDR3 loop is CASSAGGDSYNEQFF. The CDR3 DNA is TGTGCCAGCAGCGCCGGGGGGGACTCCTACAATGAGCAGTTCTTC.

The chain recombines TRBV19 with TRBJ1-1, with 10 bases fitting TRBD1. In germline, CDR1 is LNHDA, CDR2 SQIVND (reference sequence). The CDR3 is 16 residues long. With 6 bases clipped from V and 3 bases from J, the junction kept 10 bases outside the gene matches. CDR3 sequence reads: CASRPGDRGYYTEAFF. The CDR3 DNA is TGTGCCAGTAGGCCGGGGGACAGGGGATACTACACTGAAGCTTTCTTT.

The rearrangement uses TRBV5-6 and TRBJ2-3; TRBD1 aligns across 7 bases. Germline lookup yields CDR1 SGHDT and CDR2 YYEEEE. Germline trimming cut 3 bases from V and 1 base from J; bases unmatched to any gene: 8. The CDR3 runs 16 residues. Here the CDR3 reads CASSSSQGSGTDTQYF. Here the CDR3 DNA reads TGTGCCAGCAGCTCATCACAGGGGTCTGGCACAGATACGCAGTATTTT.

The J gene is TRBJ1-1, the V gene TRBV7-3; D is ambiguous. The CDR3 totals 14 residues. Trimming removed 0 bases from V and 1 base from J, with 6 bases in between. Germline V gene data show CDR1 as SGHTA and CDR2 as FQGTGA. The DNA for the CDR3 is TGTGCCAGCAGCTTAACCCGAGGGAACACTGAAGCTTTCTTT. This codes for CASSLTRGNTEAFF.

This clone appeared a single time. The rearrangement joins TRBV3-1 (or the pseudogene TRBV3-2) to TRBJ1-1; D unresolved. Germline values: CDR1 LGHDT, CDR2 YNNKEL (reference sequence). The CDR3 has 17 amino acids. The V gene lost 1 base and the J gene lost 0 bases, with 15 bases spanning the gap. The CDR3 DNA reads as TGTGCCAGCAGCCAAGTTTATCTGCGGGAAATGAACACTGAAGCTTTCTTT. Amino acids: CASSQVYLREMNTEAFF.

The chain employs TRBV25-1 and TRBJ2-1, with D maybe TRBD1 (5 bases). The V gene lost 5 bases and the J gene lost 4 bases, with 6 bases spanning the gap. From germline, CDR1 is MGHDK and CDR2 SYGVNS. The length of the CDR3 is 12 residues. CDR3 DNA sequence: TGTGCCAGCAGTAGGGGTTACAATGAGCAGTTCTTC. Its translation is CASSRGYNEQFF. The entire variable domain, with the rest obtained from reference TRBV25-1 and TRBJ2-1, is as follows: EADIYQTPRYLVIGTGKKITLECSQTMGHDKMYWYQQDPGMELHLIHYSYGVNSTEKGDLSSESTVSRIRTEHFPLTLESARPSHTSQYLCASSRGYNEQFFGPGTRLTVL.

The chain combines TRBV2 with TRBJ2-7; tentatively, D is TRBD1 (5 bases). V dropped 10 bases and J dropped 5 bases, with 18 bases sitting between them. CDR3 length equals 13 residues. Looked up from germline, CDR1 is SNHLY and CDR2 is FYNNEI. In DNA form, the CDR3 reads TGTGCCAACACCGCCCGCCAGGGTAACGAGCAGTACTTC. Residues: CANTARQGNEQYF.

This chain connects TRBV30 to TRBJ2-7; TRBD2 is a possible D gene (6 bases). This CDR3 is 15 amino acids long. The germline gives CDR1 GTSNPN, CDR2 SVGIG (reference sequence). V shed 1 base and J shed 1 base, with 14 bases lying between them. This CDR3 reads CAWSGDWGESYEQYF. In nucleotides, the CDR3 is TGTGCCTGGAGTGGGGACTGGGGGGAATCCTACGAGCAGTACTTC. Variable domain in full (rest from reference TRBV30 and TRBJ2-7): SQTIHQWPATLVQPVGSPLSLECTVEGTSNPNLYWYRQAAGRGLQLLFYSVGIGQISSEVPQNLSASRPQDRQFILSSKKLLLSDSGFYLCAWSGDWGESYEQYFGPGTRLTVT.

This clone was seen a handful of times. V gene TRBV6-6 combines with J gene TRBJ2-2; no reliable D call. Germline-derived CDR1 and CDR2 are MNHNY and SVGAGI (reference sequence). This CDR3 is 14 amino acids long. V was shortened by 2 bases and J by 3 bases, with 7 bases between the two germline ends. In DNA, the CDR3 is TGTGCCAGCAGTTACAGTTCGGACACCGGGGAGCTGTTTTTT. Encoded protein: CASSYSSDTGELFF.

The chain combines TRBV29-1 with TRBJ2-4; 8 nucleotides align to TRBD1. Germline V lookup: CDR1 SQVTM, CDR2 ANQGSEA. CDR3 length: 14 residues. The junction had 11 bases not matched to a gene; V was cut back by 6 bases and J by 7 bases. The CDR3 is CSVRTFTGGNIQYF. In DNA form, the CDR3 reads TGCAGCGTCCGGACCTTTACAGGGGGGAACATTCAGTACTTC.

The V gene is TRBV18, the J gene TRBJ2-1; TRBD1 might be the D (5 bases). This CDR3 has 13 amino acids. V was pared by 4 bases and J by 4 bases, with 8 bases between. From germline, CDR1 is KGHSH and CDR2 LQKENI. CDR3 bases: TGTGCCAGCTCACTCGACAGATACAATGAGCAGTTCTTC. Its translation is CASSLDRYNEQFF.

The gene calls are TRBV24-1 and TRBJ2-3, with a weak D call TRBD1 (6 bases). The CDR3 runs 16 residues. Trimming cost V 1 base and J 3 bases, with 13 bases left between them. Germline lookup yields CDR1 KGHDR and CDR2 SFDVKD. CDR3 sequence (DNA): TGTGCCACCAGTGATTTCCGGGACACCAAAACAGATACGCAGTATTTT. Its translation is CATSDFRDTKTDTQYF.

This clone was detected only a few times. The chain joins TRBV27 to TRBJ1-1; 7 nucleotides line up with TRBD1. CDR1 MNHEY and CDR2 SMNVEV come from the germline V gene (reference sequence). The junction had 19 bases not matched to a gene; V was cut back by 4 bases and J by 2 bases. The CDR3 runs to 19 residues. CDR3: CASSWTRRQGKGINTEAFF. The CDR3, as DNA: TGTGCCAGCAGTTGGACTCGGAGACAGGGTAAGGGGATCAACACTGAAGCTTTCTTT.

V gene TRBV27 combines with J gene TRBJ2-7; 11 bases fit TRBD1. This CDR3 spans 15 amino acids. Germline CDR1 and CDR2: MNHEY and SMNVEV (reference sequence). The J segment lost 5 bases and the V segment lost 3 bases, leaving 6 bases of the junction unmatched. The CDR3 region is CASSFLGTGGHEQYF. CDR3 bases: TGTGCCAGCAGTTTCCTCGGGACAGGGGGTCACGAGCAGTACTTC.